This T cell receptor beta chain comes out of a study of identifying expanded T cells in peripheral blood. Germline V gene data show CDR1 as MDHEN and CDR2 as SYDVKM. The CDR3 length is 17 residues. Germline trimming cut 3 bases from V and 1 base from J; bases unmatched to any gene: 8. Profiling relied on immunoSEQ multiplex PCR, and the TCRdb table lists in-frame clones only, not all of them. The table records 85,000 to 100,000 clones, approximately 88% of them present only once. The source is a person aged 18 to 75 in good health. The sample was blood. This chain joins TRBV28 and TRBJ2-5; TRBD2 matches 10 bases. CDR3 in DNA: TGTGCCAGCAGTTTCATCTCCCTAGCGGGAGTCCAAGAGACCCAGTACTTC. This codes for CASSFISLAGVQETQYF.